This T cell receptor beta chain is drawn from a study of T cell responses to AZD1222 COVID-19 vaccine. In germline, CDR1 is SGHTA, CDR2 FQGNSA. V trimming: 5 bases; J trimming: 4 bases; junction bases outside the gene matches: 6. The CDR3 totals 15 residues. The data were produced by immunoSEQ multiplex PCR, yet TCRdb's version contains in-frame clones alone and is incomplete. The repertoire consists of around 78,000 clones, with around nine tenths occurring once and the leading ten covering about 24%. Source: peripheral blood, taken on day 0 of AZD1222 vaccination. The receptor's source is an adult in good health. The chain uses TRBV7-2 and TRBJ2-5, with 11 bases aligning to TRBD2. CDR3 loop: CASSHSGGARETQYF. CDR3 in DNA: TGTGCCAGCAGCCATAGCGGGGGGGCCCGAGAGACCCAGTACTTC.